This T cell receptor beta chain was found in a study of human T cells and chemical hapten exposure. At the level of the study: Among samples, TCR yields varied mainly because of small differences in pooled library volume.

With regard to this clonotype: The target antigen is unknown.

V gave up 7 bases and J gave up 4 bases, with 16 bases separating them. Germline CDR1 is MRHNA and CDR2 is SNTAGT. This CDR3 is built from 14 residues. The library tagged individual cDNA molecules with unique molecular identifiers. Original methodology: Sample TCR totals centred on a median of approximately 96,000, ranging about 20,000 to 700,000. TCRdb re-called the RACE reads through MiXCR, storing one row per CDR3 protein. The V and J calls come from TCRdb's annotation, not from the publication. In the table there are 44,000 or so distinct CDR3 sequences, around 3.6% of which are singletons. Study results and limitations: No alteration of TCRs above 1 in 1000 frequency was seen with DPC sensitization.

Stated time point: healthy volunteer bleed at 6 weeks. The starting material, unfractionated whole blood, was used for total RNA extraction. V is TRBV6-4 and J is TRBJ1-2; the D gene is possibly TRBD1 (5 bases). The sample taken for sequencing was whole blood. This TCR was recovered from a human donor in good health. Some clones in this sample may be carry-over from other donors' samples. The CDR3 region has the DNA TGTGCCAGCAAAGGGGACGCGGATGCCTATGGCTACACCTTC. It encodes CASKGDADAYGYTF.